This T cell receptor beta chain was obtained from a study of T cell clonality in common variable immunodeficiency. Notes on the study in general: Authors noted CVID clonality's cause needs subpopulation repertoire sequencing. CVID subjects showed higher TCRbeta clonality than healthy controls. Shared TCRbeta clones were fewer between CVID subjects than controls.

There are 15 residues in the CDR3. V gave up 2 bases and J gave up 4 bases, with 13 bases separating them. Germline CDR1 reads SGHTA; CDR2 reads FQGNSA. Donors gave about 5 to 9 ml heparinized peripheral whole blood. This clone was observed at least ten times. Its antigen remains unidentified. The CDR3 end is not reached by the read, which stops 3 residues before it; the germline J gene fills it in. Data came from immunoSEQ multiplex PCR; TCRdb stores just in-frame clones and leaves some out. This sample comprises some 38,000 clones, none seen once only. The source of this sequence is a person between 18 and 75 years old in good health. Sequences were obtained from peripheral blood mononuclear cells. The chain is built from TRBV7-2 and TRBJ2-3; D is perhaps TRBD2 (6 bases). The sequenced part of the CDR3 DNA is TGTGCCAGCAGCTTACAGGCCAGGGAGGCAGATACG. It yields the protein CASSLQAREADT. The CDR3, in full, reads CASSLQAREADTQYF.